Presented here are 14 T cell receptor beta chains from one specimen sequenced in a study of post-analysis software for immune sequencing data. Whole-study findings and limits: With TRBV5-6, TRBV5-1 and TRBV20-1 included, several TRBV segments were more frequent in patients than in controls.

For these receptors, no antigen is known. Included in the TCR beta cDNA libraries were unique molecular identifiers. Each CDR3 protein gets one entry after TCRdb re-called the PCR reads with MiXCR. The sample includes around 180,000 distinct CDR3 sequences, 30% seen only once; the top ten take more than 1.3%. Sequenced material: blood. The receptors were gathered from a girl between 10 and 17 years old with multiple sclerosis.

Many counts were recorded for this clonotype. The CDR3 loop is CASSFQARGYTF. Written as DNA, the CDR3 is TGTGCCAGCAGCTTCCAGGCACGTGGCTACACCTTC. The rearrangement joins TRBV7-9 to TRBJ1-2; no reliable D call. Germline lookup yields CDR1 SEHNR and CDR2 FQNEAQ (reference sequence). This CDR3 contains 12 residues. V dropped 3 bases and J dropped 7 bases, with 9 bases sitting between them.

The V gene is TRBV7-3, the J gene TRBJ2-3, with D hard to call. The CDR3 contains 13 residues. The germline gives CDR1 SGHTA, CDR2 FQGTGA. The V end lost 5 bases, the J end lost 5 bases, and 11 bases lay between the germline ends. The CDR3 region is CASSATRRDTQYF. CDR3 DNA sequence: TGTGCCAGCAGCGCCACCCGAAGAGATACGCAGTATTTT.

This clonotype was seen many times. The chain employs TRBV12-3 or TRBV12-4 and TRBJ1-2, with 7 positions matching TRBD1. The CDR3 length is 14 residues. The J segment lost 2 bases and the V segment lost 6 bases, leaving 6 bases of the junction unmatched. The CDR3 protein is CASSGTAHNYGYTF. Written as DNA, the CDR3 is TGTGCCAGCAGCGGGACAGCGCACAACTATGGCTACACCTTC.

This clonotype was picked up many times. CDR3 sequence: CASSLSGYRNHEQYF. CDR3 DNA: TGTGCCAGCAGTTTAAGCGGCTACAGGAATCACGAGCAGTACTTC. The chain recombines TRBV27 with TRBJ2-7, with D perhaps given as TRBD1 or TRBD2 (5 bases each). CDR3 length: 15 residues. V was trimmed by 2 bases and J by 5 bases, leaving 16 bases between them. CDR1 and CDR2 from the germline V gene are MNHEY and SMNVEV (reference sequence).

This clonotype was picked up many times. The chain joins TRBV7-8 to TRBJ2-3; D possibly uses TRBD1 or TRBD2 (6 bases each). V dropped 5 bases and J dropped 5 bases, with 23 bases sitting between them. Germline V gene lookup returns CDR1 SGHVS and CDR2 FQNEAQ. The CDR3 runs 17 residues. The CDR3 DNA follows: TGTGCCAGCAGCGGAGCCGGGATTACGGGGGCGGGAGATACGCAGTATTTT. It encodes CASSGAGITGAGDTQYF. Variable domain in full (rest from reference TRBV7-8 and TRBJ2-3): GAGVSQSPRYKVAKRGQDVALRCDPISGHVSLFWYQQALGQGPEFLTYFQNEAQLDKSGLPSDRFFAERPEGSVSTLKIQRTQQEDSAVYLCASSGAGITGAGDTQYFGPGTRLTVL.

This clonotype was detected only once. With a much larger clone just one base away, this may be a read error. The chain uses TRBV12-3 or TRBV12-4 and TRBJ2-3, with 12 bases that match TRBD2. This CDR3 spans 18 amino acids. For the CDR3, the DNA is TGTGCCAGCAGTTACGTGACTAGCGGGAGAAAGCTTGCAGATACGGAGTATTTT. The encoded protein is CASSYVTSGRKLADTEYF.

The chain carries TRBV20-1 and TRBJ2-3, with D perhaps matching TRBD1 or TRBD2 (6 bases each). The CDR3 runs 11 residues. Germline V gives CDR1 DFQATT, CDR2 SNEGSKA (reference sequence). CDR3 nucleotide sequence: TGCAGCGTCGAAAACAGGGACTGGCAGTATTTT. It yields the protein CSVENRDWQYF.

This clonotype was counted many times. The chain joins TRBV12-3 or TRBV12-4 to TRBJ2-1, with a tentative D call TRBD1 (6 bases). The CDR3 consists of 14 residues. Between the trimmed V and J ends, which lost 10 bases and 7 bases, there was a span of 20 bases. CDR3 amino acids: CATRAGVAWNEQFF. The CDR3 nucleotides read TGTGCCACACGCGCAGGGGTAGCATGGAATGAGCAGTTCTTC.

The sample holds many counts of this clonotype. The J gene is TRBJ2-7, the V gene TRBV7-6; no definite D call. CDR3 size: 15 residues. The germline V gene encodes CDR1 SGHVS and CDR2 FNYEAQ. V was cut by 8 bases and J by 7 bases, with 24 bases left in between. The CDR3 loop reads CASSTLYGRAREQYF. In DNA form, the CDR3 reads TGTGCCAGCTCGACCCTCTACGGGCGCGCGCGAGAGCAGTACTTC.

This clonotype came up many times. The CDR3 region is CAISELGTSGSREQYF. For the CDR3, the DNA is TGTGCCATCAGTGAGTTAGGGACTAGCGGGAGTCGCGAGCAGTACTTC. The J gene is TRBJ2-7, the V gene TRBV10-3; TRBD2 agrees at 14 bases. The CDR3 has 16 amino acids. Germline values: CDR1 ENHRY, CDR2 SYGVKD. After removal of 1 base from V and 6 bases from J, the junction contained 5 bases not matched to a gene.

The chain carries TRBV20-1 and TRBJ2-4, with TRBD1 matching 8 bases. Germline trimming cut 7 bases from V and 5 bases from J; bases unmatched to any gene: 7. In germline, CDR1 is DFQATT, CDR2 SNEGSKA (reference sequence). The CDR3 contains 13 residues. The CDR3 is CSVQDRVQNIQYF. As DNA, the CDR3 is TGCAGTGTTCAGGACAGGGTGCAAAACATTCAGTACTTC.

Concerning this clonotype itself: This may come from a read error, since a much larger clone is one base off. No conserved phenylalanine or tryptophan ends this CDR3, so it is likely a read error. This rearrangement joins TRBV20-1 to TRBJ1-2; D not resolved. Germline CDR1 DFQATT, CDR2 SNEGSKA (reference sequence). Trimming stripped 0 bases from V and 4 bases from J, with 6 bases between. The CDR3 runs to 12 residues. The CDR3 spells CSAREQTYGYTC. CDR3 DNA sequence: TGCAGTGCTAGAGAACAGACCTATGGCTACACCTGC.

This clonotype was seen a handful of times. The chain employs TRBV12-3 or TRBV12-4 and TRBJ1-1; no reliable D call. The CDR3 is 12 amino acids. V was shortened by 3 bases and J by 4 bases, with 6 bases between the two germline ends. CDR3: CASSFRSTEAFF. The CDR3 region has the DNA TGTGCCAGCAGTTTTAGGAGCACTGAAGCTTTCTTT.

Note on this clonotype: Possible read error: a much larger clone is one base away. The rearrangement uses TRBV9 and TRBJ1-5; a possible D gene is TRBD1 (6 bases). Germline lookup yields CDR1 SGDLS and CDR2 YYNGEE. The CDR3 is 15 residues long. The CDR3 sequence is CASSAGADSSQPQHF. As DNA, the CDR3 is TGTGCCAGCAGCGCGGGGGCGGATAGCAGTCAGCCCCAGCATTTT.